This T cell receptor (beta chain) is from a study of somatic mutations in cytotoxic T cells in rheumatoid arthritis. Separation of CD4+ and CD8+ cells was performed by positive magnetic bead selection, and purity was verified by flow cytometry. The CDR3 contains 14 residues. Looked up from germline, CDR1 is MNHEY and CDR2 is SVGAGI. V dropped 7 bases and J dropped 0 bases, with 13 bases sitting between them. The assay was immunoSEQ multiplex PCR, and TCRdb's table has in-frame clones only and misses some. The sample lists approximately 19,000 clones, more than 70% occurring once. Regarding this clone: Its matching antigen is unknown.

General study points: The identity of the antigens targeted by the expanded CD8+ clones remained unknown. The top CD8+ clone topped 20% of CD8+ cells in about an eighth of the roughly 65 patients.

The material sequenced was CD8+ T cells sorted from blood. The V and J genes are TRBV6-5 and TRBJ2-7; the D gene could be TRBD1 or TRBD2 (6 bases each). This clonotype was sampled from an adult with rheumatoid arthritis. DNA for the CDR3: TGTGCCAGCAAGAACGGGGGCAGCTCCTACGAGCAGTACTTC. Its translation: CASKNGGSSYEQYF.